This T cell receptor (beta chain) is drawn from a study of CXCR3-negative and CXCR3-positive naive CD8 T cells. Whole-study results and caveats: Similar TRBV-TRBJ gene usage was seen in naive CXCR3-negative and CXCR3-positive cells, but not in memory cells. More hydrophobic TRB CDR3s occurred in CXCR3-positive than in CXCR3-negative naive cells. In both naive subsets diversity was comparably high, whereas memory CD8+ cells showed much lower diversity.

The study sorted every CD8+ T cell subset in triplicate at under 350,000 cells each. Details on this clonotype: Its specificity is unknown.

The TRB cDNA libraries were prepared by 5' RACE with UMI labels. TCRdb reprocessed the 5' RACE reads and reports one entry per CDR3 protein, with no DNA. Its clone listing holds tens of thousands of distinct CDR3 sequences. This TCR was sampled from a human donor in good health. Some clones in this sample may be carry-over from other donors' samples. The sample consisted of naive CXCR3+ CD8+ T cells from blood. Noted subset: CD45RO-CCR7+CD27+CD95- naive CD8+ T cells expressing CXCR3 (TNR3+).

CDR3 region: CASSPRGDEQFF. The chain uses TRBV6-5 and TRBJ2-1; the D gene TCRdb calls, TRBD1, cannot be checked with no DNA. CDR1 is MNHEY, CDR2 SVGAGI, per germline. The CDR3 contains 12 residues.